The 15 T cell receptor beta chains listed next were all sequenced from one sample in a study of CD8 T cells in ankylosing spondylitis. One entry per CDR3 protein results from TCRdb running MiXCR on the 5' RACE reads. The table lists about 800,000 distinct CDR3 sequences, 12% of them singletons. General study points: Characteristic of ankylosing spondylitis blood, it appeared, was a TCR beta motif comprising roughly eight highly homologous variants.

The antigens of these receptors remain unknown. The sample consisted of blood, either unsorted or a sorted T cell fraction (not recorded which). The receptor source for this set is a male donor with ankylosing spondylitis.

This clonotype was picked up many times. The V gene is TRBV28, the J gene TRBJ2-7; 8 bases align to TRBD1. Germline CDR1 MDHEN, CDR2 SYDVKM. The CDR3 totals 16 residues. J lost 1 base, V lost 6 bases, and 11 bases had no gene match. The CDR3 loop is CASRPNGQGLSYEQYF. CDR3 nucleotides: TGTGCCAGCAGACCAAATGGACAGGGCCTATCCTACGAGCAGTACTTC. Full variable domain (missing parts from reference TRBV28 and TRBJ2-7): DVKVTQSSRYLVKRTGEKVFLECVQDMDHENMFWYRQDPGLGLRLIYFSYDVKMKEKGDIPEGYSVSREKKERFSLILESASTNQTSMYLCASRPNGQGLSYEQYFGPGTRLTVT.

There are a few counts of this clonotype. V is TRBV7-2 and J is TRBJ2-2, with D tentatively TRBD2 (6 bases). Trimming took off 2 bases at V and 2 bases at J, with 15 bases between the two ends. The CDR3 has 17 residues. CDR1 SGHTA and CDR2 FQGNSA come from the germline V gene. The CDR3 loop reads CASSLMGGGSNTGELFF. The CDR3 DNA reads as TGTGCCAGCAGCTTAATGGGCGGAGGGAGCAACACCGGGGAGCTGTTTTTT.

This clonotype has a handful of counts. The chain uses TRBV7-2 and TRBJ1-2, with D maybe TRBD1 (5 bases). Germline V gene sequence: CDR1 SGHTA, CDR2 FQGNSA. V gave up 5 bases and J gave up 2 bases, with 15 bases separating them. CDR3 length equals 15 residues. In DNA, the CDR3 is TGTGCCAGCAGCCCTACCTGGGCAGGGAACTATGGCTACACCTTC. Its protein product is CASSPTWAGNYGYTF.

This clonotype was seen a handful of times. V gene TRBV20-1 combines with J gene TRBJ2-7; a weak D match, TRBD2 (6 bases). This CDR3 has 13 residues. V dropped 3 bases and J dropped 0 bases, with 9 bases sitting between them. CDR1 is DFQATT, CDR2 SNEGSKA, per germline (reference sequence). This CDR3 is CSASAGSSYEQYF. The CDR3 DNA follows: TGCAGTGCTAGTGCGGGGAGCTCCTACGAGCAGTACTTC.

The chain links TRBV3-1 to TRBJ2-7; 7 bases fit TRBD1. There are 15 residues in the CDR3. The V gene's germline CDR1 is LGHDT and CDR2 YNNKEL (reference sequence). Trimming at V came to 2 bases and at J to 3 bases, leaving 7 bases not matched to a gene. The chain's CDR3 is CASSQMTGIVYEQYF. The CDR3 nucleotides read TGTGCCAGCAGCCAAATGACAGGGATTGTCTACGAGCAGTACTTC.

The genes are TRBV20-1 and TRBJ2-5, with TRBD2 matching 9 bases. Germline loops: CDR1 DFQATT, CDR2 SNEGSKA (reference sequence). Trimming removed 3 bases from V and 5 bases from J; junction bases left unmatched: 4. The CDR3 length is 13 residues. DNA of the CDR3: TGCAGTGCTAGCCTAGCGGGATCGGAGACCCAGTACTTC. The encoded protein is CSASLAGSETQYF.

The sample holds a few counts of this clonotype. The J gene is TRBJ2-1, the V gene TRBV27, with D tentatively TRBD1 (5 bases). Germline lookup yields CDR1 MNHEY and CDR2 SMNVEV (reference sequence). CDR3 length: 16 residues. Trimming cost V 5 bases and J 7 bases, with 21 bases left between them. CDR3: CASSTPGHLRRNEQFF. The CDR3 coding sequence is TGTGCCAGCAGTACTCCAGGGCATTTACGGCGGAATGAGCAGTTCTTC.

This sequence joins TRBV7-2 and TRBJ2-7; D perhaps matches TRBD2 (7 bases). CDR3 length: 15 amino acids. V was trimmed by 6 bases and J by 6 bases, leaving 21 bases between them. Germline V gene sequence: CDR1 SGHTA, CDR2 FQGNSA. CDR3 DNA: TGTGCCAGCAGTAGAAGCCGGTCGGGGGGCAGCGAGCAGTACTTC. It codes for CASSRSRSGGSEQYF.

The V and J genes are TRBV28 and TRBJ2-7; TRBD2 agrees at 7 bases. The CDR3 extends over 15 amino acids. CDR1 and CDR2 (germline): MDHEN, SYDVKM. V shed 6 bases, J shed 1 base, and the junction held 9 bases outside the gene matches. The CDR3 loop reads CASSSPREDSYEQYF. As DNA, the CDR3 is TGTGCCAGCAGCTCCCCACGGGAGGATTCCTACGAGCAGTACTTC.

This clonotype was detected only a few times. V gene TRBV27 combines with J gene TRBJ2-1; 10 nucleotides align to TRBD2. The CDR3 runs 16 residues. The germline V gene has CDR1 MNHEY and CDR2 SMNVEV (reference sequence). V gave up 4 bases and J gave up 3 bases; unmatched junction bases: 6. CDR3 bases: TGTGCCAGCAGTTCCCAAGCGGGAGGGAACTACAATGAGCAGTTCTTC. Amino acid sequence: CASSSQAGGNYNEQFF.

This clonotype was found a few times. The J gene is TRBJ2-5, the V gene TRBV5-1; 7 nucleotides line up with TRBD2. Looked up from germline, CDR1 is SGHRS and CDR2 is YFSETQ. The J segment lost 0 bases and the V segment lost 4 bases, leaving 3 bases of the junction unmatched. CDR3 length: 14 residues. As DNA, the CDR3 is TGCGCCAGCAGCATGGGGGGGTACCAAGAGACCCAGTACTTC. Protein: CASSMGGYQETQYF.

This clonotype appeared a few times. This chain links TRBV20-1 with TRBJ2-7, with 14 bases that match TRBD2. Trimming removed 6 bases from V and 10 bases from J; junction bases left unmatched: 5. The length of the CDR3 is 12 residues. Germline V gene data show CDR1 as DFQATT and CDR2 as SNEGSKA (reference sequence). CDR3 nucleotide sequence: TGCAGTGCCCCGGGACTAGCGGGAGTACAGTACTTC. It translates to CSAPGLAGVQYF.

This clonotype showed up many times. V usage is TRBV15 and J usage is TRBJ2-7; 13 nucleotides align to TRBD2. The CDR3 is 15 amino acids. Unmatched junction bases numbered 2, after V lost 4 bases and J lost 2 bases. The germline gives CDR1 LNHNV, CDR2 YYDKDF (reference sequence). The CDR3 nucleotides are TGTGCCACCAGCACAGGACTAGCGGGGGCCTACGAGCAGTACTTC. This encodes CATSTGLAGAYEQYF.

As to this clonotype: One junction end does not reproduce the germline sequence, and a read error may be involved. V gene TRBV7-9 combines with J gene TRBJ2-2; 8 nucleotides agree with TRBD2. This CDR3 has 16 residues. From germline, CDR1 is SEHNR and CDR2 FQNEAQ (reference sequence). The DNA of the CDR3 is TGCACCAGCAGCTTACTGGTGCTAGCGGGTCATGAGGAGCTGTTTTTT. Translating gives CTSSLLVLAGHEELFF.

This chain connects TRBV7-9 to TRBJ1-1, with D unclear. Germline V gene sequence: CDR1 SEHNR, CDR2 FQNEAQ (reference sequence). V lost 2 bases and J 6 bases, leaving 7 bases between the germline ends. This CDR3 contains 12 residues. The CDR3 loop is CASSLIRAEAFF. DNA for the CDR3: TGTGCCAGCAGCTTAATTAGGGCTGAAGCTTTCTTT.